The text below deals with one TCR beta chain. As yet, its antigen is unknown. The sample is drawn from a study of T cell responses to AZD1222 COVID-19 vaccine. Study-wide results and caveats: Nearly half of the spike-specific TCRs reportedly recognize variant regions that carry no mutations. When two AZD1222 doses had been given, Spike-specific TCR breadth and depth rose. Spike regions recognized by vaccine-associated CD4 TCRs spanned the protein, led by 160-218 and 743-854. All repertoire sampling was performed exclusively after the peak T cell response.

Generated by immunoSEQ multiplex PCR, the TCRdb table keeps only in-frame clones and is missing some. The table shows 120,000 or so clones, with around 90% occurring only once. Sequencing used peripheral blood, obtained on day 0 of AZD1222 vaccination. The sequence derives from an adult in good health.

The CDR3 DNA follows: TGTGCCAGCAGTTTAGGGACCTCGGGGGAAAAACTGTTTTTT. Protein sequence: CASSLGTSGEKLFF. The J gene is TRBJ1-4, the V gene TRBV28, with a weak D call TRBD1 (5 bases). V lost 2 bases, J lost 8 bases, and 12 bases lay in between. The CDR3 is 14 amino acids. Germline lookup yields CDR1 MDHEN and CDR2 SYDVKM.